Here is one TCR beta chain with its context. Per the authors' pipeline: Amplified reference gene primers provided the basis for estimating nucleated cell counts. The protocol was immunoSEQ multiplex PCR, while the TCRdb copy is restricted to in-frame clones and leaves out a portion. That table gives V, J and clone size, and the DNA gave D and trimming. This sample has 200,000 to 250,000 clones; 80% occur once, and the top ten carry about 7%. This CDR3 region has 16 residues. With V trimmed by 4 bases and J by 2 bases, 3 bases remained unmatched. Looked up from germline, CDR1 is SGHTA and CDR2 is FQGNSA. The data derive from a study of blood T cell repertoires in COVID-19. The wider study: From the United States, Italy and Spain came samples of acute and convalescent COVID-19. The cDNA or gDNA used as material had been derived from T cells, B-cell-depleted T cells, or PBMCs.

Sequencing was carried out using peripheral blood. The chain has TRBV7-2 and TRBJ2-3, with 13 bases that match TRBD2. The clonotype originates from an older woman with acute or convalescent COVID-19. CDR3 nucleotides: TGTGCCAGCAGCTCGACTAGCGGGGGGCCCACAGATACGCAGTATTTT. The encoded protein is CASSSTSGGPTDTQYF.